A single sample gave rise to the 22 T cell receptor beta chains below, sequenced in a study of T cell responses to AZD1222 COVID-19 vaccine. TCRdb's table, derived via immunoSEQ multiplex PCR, lists solely in-frame clones and lacks some. This table has under 150,000 clones, around 90% appearing once. The specimen comprised peripheral blood, sampled 28 days after the second AZD1222 dose. The receptors originated from an adult who received the AZD1222 COVID-19 vaccine.

This clone showed up just once. The rearrangement joins TRBV4-1 to TRBJ1-2; possibly TRBD1 for D (5 bases). This CDR3 is built from 12 residues. CDR1 and CDR2 (germline): MGHRA, YSYEKL. The V end lost 4 bases, the J end lost 8 bases, and 11 bases lay between the germline ends. In nucleotides, the CDR3 is TGCGCCAGCAGCCCGGGACTTTCGGGCTACACCTTC. This sequence encodes CASSPGLSGYTF.

V gene TRBV10-3 combines with J gene TRBJ1-2; possible D gene TRBD1, 5 bases. The CDR3 runs 13 residues. Trimming left V 5 bases short and J 8 bases short, with 15 bases between. Germline CDR1 ENHRY, CDR2 SYGVKD. This chain's CDR3 is CAISRGVEGGYTF. The CDR3 bases are TGTGCCATCAGTCGGGGGGTCGAGGGCGGCTACACCTTC.

This chain connects TRBV7-9 to TRBJ1-1; tentative D call: TRBD1 (6 bases). CDR3 length: 15 residues. Germline V CDR1 and CDR2: SEHNR, FQNEAQ (reference sequence). The V gene lost 2 bases and the J gene lost 5 bases, with 15 bases spanning the gap. The CDR3 nucleotides read TGTGCCAGCAGCTTAAGCGGGGGGGCTTGGACTGAAGCTTTCTTT. Its translation is CASSLSGGAWTEAFF.

The chain couples TRBV5-1 to TRBJ1-1, with 12 nucleotides matching TRBD1. With 2 bases clipped from V and 4 bases from J, the junction kept 3 bases outside the gene matches. The CDR3 runs to 15 residues. Germline V lookup: CDR1 SGHRS, CDR2 YFSETQ. The CDR3 nucleotides read TGCGCCAGCAGCTTAGGGACAGGGGGCGGCACTGAAGCTTTCTTT. As protein: CASSLGTGGGTEAFF.

The rearrangement uses TRBV11-3 and TRBJ2-2; 7 positions match TRBD1. Germline V gene data show CDR1 as SGHNT and CDR2 as YENEEA. The ends lost 3 bases at V and 6 bases at J; junction bases unmatched: 7. The CDR3 loop spans 15 amino acids. This CDR3 is CASSFEGTESGELFF. CDR3 in DNA: TGTGCCAGCAGCTTCGAGGGGACAGAGTCCGGGGAGCTGTTTTTT.

The gene calls are TRBV6-5 and TRBJ1-2; TRBD1 might be the D (6 bases). Trimming took off 7 bases at V and 8 bases at J, with 17 bases between the two ends. This CDR3 spans 13 amino acids. The germline V gene encodes CDR1 MNHEY and CDR2 SVGAGI. The CDR3 reads CASTRGQSGGYTF. The CDR3 DNA sequence: TGTGCCAGCACCCGAGGACAGTCGGGAGGCTACACCTTC.

The CDR3 here is CASSRTLAKNIQYF. For the CDR3, the DNA is TGTGCCAGCAGCCGCACATTAGCCAAAAACATTCAGTACTTC. The V and J genes are TRBV3-1 (or the pseudogene TRBV3-2) and TRBJ2-4; D is undetermined. CDR1 and CDR2 (germline): LGHDT, YNNKEL (reference sequence). V shed 4 bases and J shed 0 bases, with 7 bases lying between them. This CDR3 has 14 residues.

The chain recombines TRBV9 with TRBJ1-2; no reliable D call. The V gene's germline CDR1 is SGDLS and CDR2 YYNGEE. Trimming pared 3 bases from V and 0 bases from J, leaving 15 bases between. This CDR3 has 16 residues. The CDR3 is CASSANMRRTNYGYTF. The CDR3, as DNA: TGTGCCAGCAGCGCCAACATGAGGCGAACTAACTATGGCTACACCTTC.

The chain couples TRBV5-1 to TRBJ2-4; 7 bases match TRBD2. The V gene end was trimmed by 2 bases and the J gene end by 9 bases; junction bases not matched to a gene: 2. The CDR3 covers 12 residues. Germline V gene data show CDR1 as SGHRS and CDR2 as YFSETQ. CDR3 residues: CASSFGEGIQYF. DNA of the CDR3: TGCGCCAGCAGCTTTGGGGAGGGCATTCAGTACTTC.

V and J are TRBV3-1 (or the pseudogene TRBV3-2) and TRBJ1-1; 12 bases are a match to TRBD1. In germline, CDR1 is LGHDT, CDR2 YNNKEL (reference sequence). The CDR3 extends over 14 amino acids. Trimming cost V 3 bases and J 10 bases; bases outside gene matches: 6. The chain's CDR3 is CASSQLGQGAIAFF. CDR3 nucleotides: TGTGCCAGCAGCCAGCTGGGACAGGGGGCGATAGCTTTCTTT.

The genes are TRBV30 and TRBJ1-2, with 10 bases identical to TRBD1. This CDR3 region has 12 residues. Germline V gene sequence: CDR1 GTSNPN, CDR2 SVGIG (reference sequence). The CDR3 here is CGLTGGWDGYTF. For the CDR3, the DNA is TGTGGCTTGACAGGGGGCTGGGATGGCTACACCTTC.

This clone was counted only a few times. The chain recombines TRBV5-6 with TRBJ1-6, with no clear D. Trimming pared 4 bases from V and 10 bases from J, leaving 15 bases between. The V gene's germline CDR1 is SGHDT and CDR2 YYEEEE. This CDR3 comprises 14 residues. CDR3 sequence: CASSPDRGRSPLHF. The CDR3 bases are TGTGCCAGCAGCCCCGACCGGGGTAGATCACCCCTCCACTTT.

CDR3 sequence reads: CASSSGTENTEAFF. In DNA form, the CDR3 reads TGCGCCAGCAGCTCCGGGACAGAGAACACTGAAGCTTTCTTT. The chain carries TRBV5-1 and TRBJ1-1; 7 nucleotides line up with TRBD1. V lost 3 bases to trimming and J lost 1 base; unmatched junction nucleotides: 3. Germline CDR1 is SGHRS and CDR2 is YFSETQ. This CDR3 contains 14 residues.

This clone was recorded once. CDR3 region: CASSNPRTGNYGYTF. The CDR3 nucleotides read TGTGCCAGTAGTAACCCTCGGACGGGGAACTATGGCTACACCTTC. This chain uses TRBV19 with TRBJ1-2; D is ambiguous. The V and J ends lost 4 bases and 2 bases respectively, with 14 bases between them. The germline V gene has CDR1 LNHDA and CDR2 SQIVND (reference sequence). The length of the CDR3 is 15 residues.

This clone is a singleton in its sample. This rearrangement joins TRBV7-9 to TRBJ1-1; D ambiguous. V lost 4 bases, J lost 1 base, and 4 bases lay in between. Germline assignment: CDR1 SEHNR and CDR2 FQNEAQ (reference sequence). The CDR3 runs to 12 residues. CDR3 residues: CASSYSNTEAFF. CDR3 DNA: TGTGCCAGCAGCTACTCGAACACTGAAGCTTTCTTT.

The chain is built from TRBV5-4 and TRBJ1-2; D not certain. The CDR3 has 14 amino acids. Germline V gene sequence: CDR1 SGHNT, CDR2 YYREEE (reference sequence). V was trimmed by 0 bases and J by 6 bases, leaving 12 bases between them. CDR3 DNA: TGTGCCAGCAGCTTGGCCGAGGTAGCGAATGGCTACACCTTC. Translating gives CASSLAEVANGYTF.

The CDR3 region has the DNA TGTGCCACCGGCGGGTTTGATGAGCAGTTCTTC. As protein: CATGGFDEQFF. The chain uses TRBV27 and TRBJ2-1; weak D call: TRBD2 (5 bases). Germline values: CDR1 MNHEY, CDR2 SMNVEV (reference sequence). There are 11 residues in the CDR3. V was cut by 10 bases and J by 8 bases, with 12 bases left in between.

J is TRBJ1-2 and V is TRBV7-2; D ambiguous. The ends were cut back, 4 bases at V and 8 bases at J, with 8 bases in the middle. Germline V gene lookup returns CDR1 SGHTA and CDR2 FQGNSA. The CDR3 spans 11 residues. In nucleotides, the CDR3 is TGTGCCAGCAGCTCGGGAGGAGGCTACACCTTC. It codes for CASSSGGGYTF. Drawing the rest from reference TRBV7-2 and TRBJ1-2, the complete variable domain is GAGVSQSPSNKVTEKGKDVELRCDPISGHTALYWYRQSLGQGLEFLIYFQGNSAPDKSGLPSDRFSAERTGGSVSTLTIQRTQQEDSAVYLCASSSGGGYTFGSGTRLTVV.

The J gene is TRBJ1-6, the V gene TRBV6-6; D not certain. Germline V gene data show CDR1 as MNHNY and CDR2 as SVGAGI (reference sequence). With 6 bases removed from V and 0 bases from J, the gap between germline ends came to 12 bases. The CDR3 extends over 16 amino acids. CDR3 protein: CASRLDGSSYNSPLHF. In DNA form, the CDR3 reads TGTGCCAGCAGACTAGACGGTAGCTCCTATAATTCACCCCTCCACTTT.

DNA for the CDR3: TGTGCCAGTAGTCCAACGACAGGGGTGAACACTGAAGCTTTCTTT. Amino acids: CASSPTTGVNTEAFF. The chain couples TRBV19 to TRBJ1-1; 8 positions match TRBD1. Germline trimming cut 5 bases from V and 0 bases from J; bases unmatched to any gene: 5. Germline loops: CDR1 LNHDA, CDR2 SQIVND (reference sequence). The CDR3 extends over 15 amino acids.

The J gene is TRBJ1-2, the V gene TRBV13, with D possibly TRBD1 on 6 matching bases. V gave up 5 bases and J gave up 6 bases, with 10 bases separating them. This CDR3 is 12 amino acids long. Germline V lookup: CDR1 PRHDT, CDR2 FYEKMQ (reference sequence). CDR3 sequence (DNA): TGTGCCAGCAGCGGCCGACAGGATGGCTACACCTTC. Encoded protein: CASSGRQDGYTF. The full variable domain, with the rest looked up from reference TRBV13 and TRBJ1-2, is AAGVIQSPRHLIKEKRETATLKCYPIPRHDTVYWYQQGPGQDPQFLISFYEKMQSDKGSIPDRFSAQQFSDYHSELNMSSLELGDSALYFCASSGRQDGYTFGSGTRLTVV.

This clone has more than one count but fewer than ten. The chain is built from TRBV18 and TRBJ2-1, with D possibly being TRBD2 (6 bases). The CDR3 consists of 20 residues. Germline V gives CDR1 KGHSH, CDR2 LQKENI. Deletions cut 3 bases from V and 4 bases from J, with 28 bases between. In DNA form, the CDR3 reads TGTGCCAGCTCACCGTGGAGGATGGTGGGCACGGCGGGGAGTTACAATGAGCAGTTCTTC. Protein product: CASSPWRMVGTAGSYNEQFF. The full variable domain, its missing parts supplied by reference TRBV18 and TRBJ2-1, is NAGVMQNPRHLVRRRGQEARLRCSPMKGHSHVYWYRQLPEEGLKFMVYLQKENIIDESGMPKERFSAEFPKEGPSILRIQQVVRGDSAAYFCASSPWRMVGTAGSYNEQFFGPGTRLTVL.